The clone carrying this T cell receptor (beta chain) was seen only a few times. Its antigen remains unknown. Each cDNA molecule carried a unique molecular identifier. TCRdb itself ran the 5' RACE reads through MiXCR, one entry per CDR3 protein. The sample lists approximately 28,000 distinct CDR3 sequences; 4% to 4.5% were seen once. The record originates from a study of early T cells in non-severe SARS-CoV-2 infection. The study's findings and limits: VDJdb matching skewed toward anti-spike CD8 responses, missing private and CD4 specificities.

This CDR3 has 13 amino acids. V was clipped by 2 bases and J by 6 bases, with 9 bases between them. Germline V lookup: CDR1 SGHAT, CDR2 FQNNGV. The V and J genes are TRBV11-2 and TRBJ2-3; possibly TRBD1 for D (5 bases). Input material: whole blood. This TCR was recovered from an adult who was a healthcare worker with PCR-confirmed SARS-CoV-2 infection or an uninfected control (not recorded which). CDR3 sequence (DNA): TGTGCCAGCAGCTTATTGGGGCCGGATACGCAGTATTTT. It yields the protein CASSLLGPDTQYF.